Listed below are T cell receptor beta chains from one sample, sequenced in a study of Ad26.COV2.S vaccination and SARS-CoV-2 variants. Generated by immunoSEQ multiplex PCR, the TCRdb table keeps only in-frame clones and is missing some. The sample contains some 640,000 clones, 80% to 90% of which appear only once. The sequences come from peripheral blood, collected in a trial of Ad26.COV2.S vaccine versus placebo. These receptor sequences come from a person between 18 and 59 years old who received the Ad26.COV2.S COVID-19 vaccine or a placebo. The CDR3 runs from the conserved cysteine through the conserved F or W. D genes are given only for firm matches.

>TRBJ1-2|TRBV7-9|.|17
CASSLVLGTPSEGGYTF
TGTGCCAGCAGCTTAGTGCTAGGGACACCATCGGAGGGTGGCTACACCTTC
>TRBJ1-5|TRBV9|TRBD1|13
CASSETGRGAQHF
TGTGCCAGCAGCGAGACAGGGAGGGGGGCCCAGCATTTT
>TRBJ2-3|TRBV3-1/TRBV3-2|.|14
CASTPSGGESTQYF
TGTGCCAGCACCCCTTCCGGGGGAGAGAGTACGCAGTATTTT
>TRBJ2-3|TRBV10-3|.|13
CAISGQSTDTQYF
TGTGCCATCAGCGGACAAAGCACAGATACGCAGTATTTT
>TRBJ1-6|TRBV10-1|TRBD1|16
CASSEGTDSYNSPLHF
TGCGCCAGCAGTGAAGGGACAGACTCTTATAATTCACCCCTCCACTTT
>TRBJ2-6|TRBV19|.|18
CASSMGIQSSSGANVLTF
TGTGCCAGTAGTATGGGTATACAGAGTAGCTCTGGGGCCAACGTCCTGACTTTC
>TRBJ2-1|TRBV7-8|TRBD1|16
CASSLRQGSTYNEQFF
TGTGCCAGCAGCCTTCGACAGGGGAGTACCTACAATGAGCAGTTCTTC
>TRBJ1-5|TRBV7-9|.|12
CASSLINQPQHF
TGTGCCAGCAGCTTGATCAATCAGCCCCAGCATTTT
>TRBJ1-3|TRBV5-1|TRBD1|11
CASSSGTGVVF
TGCGCCAGCAGCTCTGGGACAGGCGTCGTTTTT
>TRBJ1-3|TRBV5-1|TRBD1|15
CASSLMTGAGNTIYF
TGCGCCAGCAGCTTGATGACAGGGGCCGGAAACACCATATATTTT